The clone carrying this T cell receptor (beta chain) was found many times. What it binds is unknown. This record comes from a study of beta chain features in type 1 diabetes. Cells sorted by CD45RO/CCR7/CD25/CD127/CD95/CD27 comprised CD4+ naive, central memory, regulatory and stem cell-like memory cells. Study outcomes and limitations: Moderate but significant shortening of TCRB CDR3s was recorded in all four CD4+ subsets from Type 1 diabetes patients.

Every bit of the isolated RNA underwent reverse transcription, so sequencing read expressed TCRB transcripts. Only in-frame clones appear in the TCRdb table, and some are missing; sequencing was by immunoSEQ multiplex PCR. This table has 130,000 to 150,000 clones, 9.2% appearing once. This CDR3 spans 11 amino acids. CDR1 and CDR2 (germline): SQVTM, ANQGSEA. Unmatched junction bases numbered 1, after V lost 7 bases and J lost 2 bases. The sample comprised central memory CD4+ T cells from blood. The V and J genes are TRBV29-1 and TRBJ2-7; 8 positions agree with TRBD2. The receptor comes from a man aged 18 to 29 in good health. The CDR3 spells CSAGGPYEQYF. Here the CDR3 DNA reads TGCAGCGCGGGGGGGCCCTACGAGCAGTACTTC.